These 23 T cell receptor beta chains originate from one sample sequenced in a study of monozygotic twins with inflammatory bowel disease. For each CDR3 protein, TCRdb gives one entry from its re-call of the 5' RACE reads, without DNA. The sample holds more than 100,000 distinct CDR3 sequences. Specimen: blood. The receptors originated from a human donor with ulcerative colitis or Crohn's disease, or a healthy co-twin of an affected twin (not recorded which).

The chain recombines TRBV12-3 or TRBV12-4 with TRBJ2-7; TCRdb's D call of TRBD1 is untestable without DNA. The CDR3 is made up of 11 amino acids. The CDR3 region is CASSPGHRQYF.

The rearrangement uses TRBV9 and TRBJ2-7; the D call from TCRdb, TRBD1, cannot be confirmed without DNA. CDR1 is SGDLS, CDR2 YYNGEE, per germline. The CDR3 covers 14 residues. The CDR3 sequence is CASSVGTGVYEQYF. The entire variable domain, with the rest obtained from reference TRBV9 and TRBJ2-7, is as follows: DSGVTQTPKHLITATGQRVTLRCSPRSGDLSVYWYQQSLDQGLQFLIQYYNGEERAKGNILERFSAQQFPDLHSELNLSSLELGDSALYFCASSVGTGVYEQYFGPGTRLTVT.

The chain carries TRBV20-1 and TRBJ2-5; TCRdb indicates TRBD1, and absent DNA this call remains unverified. Germline CDR1 DFQATT, CDR2 SNEGSKA (reference sequence). CDR3 length: 15 residues. Here the CDR3 reads CSAPRDRGLAETQYF.

The chain is built from TRBV29-1 and TRBJ1-5; TCRdb's D call of TRBD1 is untestable without DNA. From germline, CDR1 is SQVTM and CDR2 ANQGSEA. This CDR3 is 14 amino acids long. The chain's CDR3 is CSVAGGVGNQPQHF.

This chain's CDR3 is CASSLDLGGEQFF. The rearrangement uses TRBV7-2 and TRBJ2-1; there is no DNA to check the TCRdb D call of TRBD1. CDR1 and CDR2 (germline): SGHTA, FQGNSA. The CDR3 covers 13 residues. Full variable domain (missing parts from reference TRBV7-2 and TRBJ2-1): GAGVSQSPSNKVTEKGKDVELRCDPISGHTALYWYRQSLGQGLEFLIYFQGNSAPDKSGLPSDRFSAERTGGSVSTLTIQRTQQEDSAVYLCASSLDLGGEQFFGPGTRLTVL.

This rearrangement joins TRBV28 to TRBJ2-2; the D gene TCRdb calls, TRBD1, cannot be checked with no DNA. CDR3 length equals 17 residues. CDR1 and CDR2 (germline): MDHEN, SYDVKM. CDR3 sequence reads: CASSLLSGQGVTGELFF.

The chain is built from TRBV30 and TRBJ1-2; the TCRdb D gene call, TRBD1, has no DNA to confirm it. Per germline, CDR1 GTSNPN and CDR2 SVGIG (reference sequence). CDR3 size: 12 residues. CDR3 in amino acids: CAWGRTGYGYTF.

The J gene is TRBJ2-7, the V gene TRBV5-6; TCRdb calls TRBD1, which cannot be checked without DNA. In germline, CDR1 is SGHDT, CDR2 YYEEEE. The CDR3 is 14 amino acids. The CDR3 loop is CASSLTGGGYEQYF.

The rearrangement uses TRBV28 and TRBJ2-5. The CDR3 extends over 15 amino acids. Germline CDR1 MDHEN, CDR2 SYDVKM. The CDR3 protein is CASSLLSAKQETQYF.

V is TRBV6-6 and J is TRBJ2-4. The CDR3 sequence is 14 residues long. In germline, CDR1 is MNHNY, CDR2 SVGAGI (reference sequence). The CDR3 is CASTTGFAKNMQYF.

The chain employs TRBV20-1 and TRBJ2-5. There are 12 residues in the CDR3. Germline values: CDR1 DFQATT, CDR2 SNEGSKA (reference sequence). The CDR3 sequence: CSAPTNWETQYF.

The chain has TRBV12-3 or TRBV12-4 and TRBJ2-7; lacking DNA, the TRBD2 call made by TCRdb goes unchecked. This CDR3 contains 16 residues. CDR3 residues: CASSRGLAGAPYEQYF.

This CDR3 reads CASSFGGRQPQHF. This chain uses TRBV6-5 with TRBJ1-5; absent DNA, TCRdb's TRBD1 call cannot be checked. The length of the CDR3 is 13 residues. Germline CDR1 MNHEY, CDR2 SVGAGI.

The V gene is TRBV5-1, the J gene TRBJ2-3; TCRdb lists TRBD1, though no DNA is available to test this call. The germline V gene encodes CDR1 SGHRS and CDR2 YFSETQ. The CDR3 length is 16 residues. CDR3 sequence reads: CASSKNEVRGTDTQYF.

V and J are TRBV13 and TRBJ2-7; checking the TCRdb D call of TRBD2 is not possible without DNA. CDR1 and CDR2 from the germline V gene are PRHDT and FYEKMQ (reference sequence). This CDR3 is built from 12 residues. This CDR3 reads CASSRGGGEQYF.

The rearrangement links TRBV20-1 to TRBJ1-6; the D call from TCRdb, TRBD1, cannot be confirmed without DNA. CDR1 and CDR2 (germline): DFQATT, SNEGSKA (reference sequence). The CDR3 runs 13 residues. CDR3 sequence reads: CSAPRDPLSPLHF.

The genes are TRBV18 and TRBJ1-3. The CDR3 has 14 residues. CDR1 KGHSH and CDR2 LQKENI come from the germline V gene. The CDR3 here is CASRPQGTGNTIYF.

This chain uses TRBV11-2 with TRBJ2-3; TCRdb's assignment of TRBD1 cannot be checked, as there is no DNA. The CDR3 has 13 amino acids. The V gene's germline CDR1 is SGHAT and CDR2 FQNNGV. The CDR3 sequence: CASSLRGSWTQYF. The full variable domain, its missing parts supplied by reference TRBV11-2 and TRBJ2-3, is EAGVAQSPRYKIIEKRQSVAFWCNPISGHATLYWYQQILGQGPKLLIQFQNNGVVDDSQLPKDRFSAERLKGVDSTLKIQPAKLEDSAVYLCASSLRGSWTQYFGPGTRLTVL.

The chain couples TRBV10-3 to TRBJ2-5. CDR1 ENHRY and CDR2 SYGVKD come from the germline V gene. This CDR3 is 14 amino acids long. CDR3 sequence reads: CAIRDSRIPETQYF.

The J gene is TRBJ2-1, the V gene TRBV5-1; TCRdb outputs TRBD1, but without DNA this stays unchecked. Germline lookup yields CDR1 SGHRS and CDR2 YFSETQ. The CDR3 is made up of 14 amino acids. The CDR3 loop is CASSFTGGDNEQFF.

This rearrangement joins TRBV30 to TRBJ1-4. The CDR3 spans 11 residues. CDR1 and CDR2 (germline): GTSNPN, SVGIG (reference sequence). The CDR3 protein is CACRGGEKLFF.

CDR3 sequence: CASSLVLNSGANVLTF. The chain is built from TRBV28 and TRBJ2-6. Germline V gene sequence: CDR1 MDHEN, CDR2 SYDVKM. The CDR3 has 16 residues. The variable domain in full, completed from reference TRBV28 and TRBJ2-6, reads DVKVTQSSRYLVKRTGEKVFLECVQDMDHENMFWYRQDPGLGLRLIYFSYDVKMKEKGDIPEGYSVSREKKERFSLILESASTNQTSMYLCASSLVLNSGANVLTFGAGSRLTVL.

V and J are TRBV5-1 and TRBJ2-1. The CDR3 runs to 11 residues. Germline-derived CDR1 and CDR2 are SGHRS and YFSETQ. This chain's CDR3 is CASSLDWEQFF.